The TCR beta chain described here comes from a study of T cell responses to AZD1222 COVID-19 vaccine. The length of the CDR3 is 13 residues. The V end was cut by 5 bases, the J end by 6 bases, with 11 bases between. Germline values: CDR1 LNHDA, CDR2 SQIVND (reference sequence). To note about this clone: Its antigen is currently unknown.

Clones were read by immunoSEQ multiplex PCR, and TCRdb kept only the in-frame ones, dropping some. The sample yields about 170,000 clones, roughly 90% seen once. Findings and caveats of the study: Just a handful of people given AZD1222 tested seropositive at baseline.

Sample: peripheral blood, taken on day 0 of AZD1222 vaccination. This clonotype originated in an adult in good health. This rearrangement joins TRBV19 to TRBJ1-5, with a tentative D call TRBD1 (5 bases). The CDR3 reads CASSSSGRQPQHF. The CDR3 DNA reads TGTGCCAGTAGTTCGTCGGGGCGTCAGCCCCAGCATTTT.